The present TCR beta chain was sequenced within a study of blood T cell repertoires in COVID-19 (dated by TCRdb to about 2020). About the investigation overall: Samples covering the acute and convalescent phases of COVID-19 were provided by collaborators in the United States, Italy and Spain. The repertoires were released in a freely available public database meant as a resource for research on the immune response to SARS-CoV-2. The sample metadata nearly always contained a de-identified subject ID, COVID-19 status, age in years and sex. Subjects who had been exposed to COVID-19, were actively infected with it, or had recovered from it provided the deeply sampled blood TCRbeta repertoires that made up the dataset. Where available, HLA class I and class II types were obtained from metadata supplied by the sample provider rather than from assay-based typing. Samples were obtained from the ongoing ImmuneRACE study (first 160 participants) and from approximately 1,200 subjects provided by 6 global collaborators. The material from the prospective study consisted of cDNA or gDNA derived from T cells, B-cell-depleted T cells, or PBMCs. Results the study describes overall, beyond this receptor: The quantity of clinical and demographic metadata differed by source and by participant and was supplied without curation.

Whole blood was collected in K2EDTA tubes by collaborating institutions according to the institutions' own protocols. For TCRbeta analysis, collaborators shipped samples as frozen whole blood, isolated PBMCs, or DNA extracted from either of those sample types. Relative to germline, V is missing 7 bases and J is missing 2 bases, with 13 bases of the junction outside any gene match. The CDR3, cysteine through phenylalanine, is 16 amino acids long. Only the CDR3 portion is preserved as DNA: 48 bases, with reading frame beginning at the first base. The germline V gene (reference sequence) sets CDR1 to SEHNR and CDR2 to FQNEAQ. TCRbeta CDR3 regions were amplified from genomic DNA using the immunoSEQ Assay, a bias-controlled multiplex PCR. In the source study's methods: The number of nucleated cells in each sample was estimated from the amplification of reference gene primers within the assay. Sequence reads were collapsed and filtered to measure the absolute abundance of every unique TCRbeta CDR3 rearrangement. For each sample, productive Simpson clonality was calculated as the square root of Simpson's diversity index over productive rearrangements. As stored in TCRdb, this immuneACCESS dataset retains in-frame rearrangements with V and J assigned. A fraction of the clones does not appear; measured against another copy, unresolved V genes explain less than half of the discrepancy, and the remainder lacks a known reason. Clone size and the V and J calls come from that table; the DNA yielded D and trimming. In all, the sample holds about 130,000 clones, and almost 70% of those were seen once. The ten top clones hold around 1.8% of the sample.

As regards this clone: What antigen it recognizes has not been identified. No quality values exist for individual bases; no much larger clone is one base distant.

This sequence was found in a woman aged 65 to 85 with acute or convalescent COVID-19. The chain uses TRBV7-9 and TRBJ2-5; TRBD2 agrees with 7 junctional bases. Sequences were obtained from peripheral blood. The nucleotide sequence reads as follows: TGTGCCAGCACCCCTGGATCTAGCGGAGTACAAGAGACCCAGTACTTC. Translated, this gives CASTPGSSGVQETQYF.